Listed below are T cell receptor beta chains from one sample, sequenced in a study of chemoradiotherapy in HPV16-positive cancers. Method: immunoSEQ multiplex PCR; TCRdb's copy keeps in-frame clones and lacks some. The sample records 2,000 to 2,500 clones, 75% to 90% being singletons. The sequences come from tumor tissue, collected from a patient who underwent chemoradiotherapy. These receptor sequences come from a human donor with HPV-associated anogenital cancer. Each CDR3 is given without its conserved first and last residue.

>TRBV6-5
ASSLATSGGRKTQY
>TRBV5-1
ASSSGGVGEKLF
>TRBV5-6
ASSVAWDRTNEKLF
>TRBV19
ASSIAAGSSYNEQF
>TRBV2
ASRVWTSGGPGF
>TRBV4-3
ASSQDFGPGNTEAF
>TRBV19
ASSIYLTGLYNEQF
>TRBV28
ASSITDTQY
>TRBV30
ALIPGQGLSGANVLT
>TRBV16
ASSPDRGQPQH
>TRBV6-1
ASSGSGYGGYT
>TRBV7-8
ASSWDRQETQY
>TRBV28
ASRFTGDLSNQPQH
>TRBV10-1
ASSVPDTQY
>TRBV7-2
ASSLLGGVNEQF
>TRBV7-2
ASSLTATNEKLF
>TRBV19
ASRPGLNTEAF
>TRBV28
ASTIQGVTEAF
>TRBV6-5
ASTPRVGEQY
>TRBV20-1
SATRGGAF
>TRBV19
ASSTRSYYEQY
>TRBV28
ASSSPLRARYGYT
>TRBV30
AHDSSAREQY
>TRBV30
AWSPRTSGGRNEQF
>TRBV9
ASSVGPGETQY
>TRBV5-1
ASSLRGDSYNEQF
>TRBV29-1
SAEGGGNTEAF
>TRBV19
ASTTDRRSNTEAF
>TRBV19
ASSRGPYSNQPQH
>TRBV2
ASSGTGVYSNQPQH
>TRBV28
ARPGTPCTDTQY
>TRBV28
ASSPGNTEAF
>TRBV27
ASSLSTGNEKLF
>TRBV19
ASSIGDAFGNSPLH
>TRBV6-5
ASRLQGSGNTIY
>TRBV29-1
SVVSRGREIIEAF
>TRBV7-2
ASSEGVGGNNEQF
>TRBV6-1
ASSEVGQGDEQY
>TRBV5-1
ASSLGDRGRANYGYT
>TRBV13
ASSPRGGAGGLNYGYT
>TRBV4-3
ASSKGIGGQGDTQY
>TRBV2
ASEKRDDWQY
>TRBV10-3
AISEPSLSTAF
>TRBV5-1
ASSLLGGSEKLF
>TRBV4-2
ASSLTSITGGEKLF
>TRBV30
AWVNRGHEKLF
>TRBV7-9
ASSLGGTDTQY
>TRBV13
ASRPMAGDYGYT
>TRBV6-5
ASSYSMYAVTYEQY
>TRBV11-1
ASSAEGSVVYEQY
>TRBV19
ASSGGFYGYT
>TRBV6-6
ASIRGGTGEDTQY
>TRBV9
ASSALSQGGKTQY
>TRBV2
ASEAGVTYNEQF
>TRBV11-3
ASSLDGGLGGDTQY